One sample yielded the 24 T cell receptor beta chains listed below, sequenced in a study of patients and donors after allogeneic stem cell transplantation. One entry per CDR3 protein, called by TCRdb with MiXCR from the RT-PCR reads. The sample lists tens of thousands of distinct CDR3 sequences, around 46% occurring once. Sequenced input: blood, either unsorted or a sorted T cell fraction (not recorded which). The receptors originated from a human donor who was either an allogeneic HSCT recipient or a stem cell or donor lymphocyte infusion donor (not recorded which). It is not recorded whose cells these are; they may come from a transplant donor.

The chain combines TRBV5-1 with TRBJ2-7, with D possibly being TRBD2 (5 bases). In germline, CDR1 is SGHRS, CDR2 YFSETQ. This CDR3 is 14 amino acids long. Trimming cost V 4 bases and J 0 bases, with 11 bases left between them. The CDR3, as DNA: TGCGCCAGCAGCACAACCGGGATCTCCTACGAGCAGTACTTC. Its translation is CASSTTGISYEQYF.

CDR3 region: CASSPMGANYGYTF. For the CDR3, the DNA is TGTGCCAGCTCACCAATGGGTGCCAACTATGGCTACACCTTC. The chain combines TRBV18 with TRBJ1-2; no firm D call. Germline lookup yields CDR1 KGHSH and CDR2 LQKENI. The CDR3 sequence is 14 residues long. The V end was cut by 2 bases, the J end by 2 bases, with 9 bases between.

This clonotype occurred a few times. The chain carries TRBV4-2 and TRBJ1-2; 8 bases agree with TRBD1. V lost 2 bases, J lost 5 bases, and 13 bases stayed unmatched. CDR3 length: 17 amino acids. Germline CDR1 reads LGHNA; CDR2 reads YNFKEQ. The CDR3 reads CASSQTGGAREGYGYTF. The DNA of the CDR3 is TGTGCCAGCAGCCAAACAGGGGGAGCTCGTGAAGGATATGGCTACACCTTC.

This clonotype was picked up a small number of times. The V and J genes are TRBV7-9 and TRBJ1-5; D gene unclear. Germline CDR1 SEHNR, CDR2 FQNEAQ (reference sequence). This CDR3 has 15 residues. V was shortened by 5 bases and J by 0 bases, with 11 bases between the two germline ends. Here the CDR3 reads CASSLDVYSNQPQHF. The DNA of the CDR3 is TGTGCCAGCAGCCTAGACGTGTATAGCAATCAGCCCCAGCATTTT.

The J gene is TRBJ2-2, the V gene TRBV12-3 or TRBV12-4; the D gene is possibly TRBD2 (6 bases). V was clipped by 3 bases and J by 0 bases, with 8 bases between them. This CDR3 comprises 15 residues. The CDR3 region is CASSFGGTNTGELFF. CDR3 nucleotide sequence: TGTGCCAGCAGTTTTGGAGGGACGAACACCGGGGAGCTGTTTTTT.

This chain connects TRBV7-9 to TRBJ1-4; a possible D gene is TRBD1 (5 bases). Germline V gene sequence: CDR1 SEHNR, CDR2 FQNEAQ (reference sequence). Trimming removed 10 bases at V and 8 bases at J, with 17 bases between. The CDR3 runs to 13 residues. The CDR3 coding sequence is TGTGCCACCGAGCCGGGTTCAGGGGAAAAACTGTTTTTT. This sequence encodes CATEPGSGEKLFF.

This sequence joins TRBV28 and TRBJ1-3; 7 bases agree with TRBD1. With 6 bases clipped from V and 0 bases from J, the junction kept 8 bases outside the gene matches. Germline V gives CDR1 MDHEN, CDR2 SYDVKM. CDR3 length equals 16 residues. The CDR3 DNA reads TGTGCCAGCAGCAGCGGGACAGACGCCTCTGGAAACACCATATATTTT. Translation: CASSSGTDASGNTIYF.

CDR3 sequence reads: CASSLGGRRTEAFF. In DNA, the CDR3 is TGCGCCAGCAGCTTGGGAGGGCGTAGGACTGAAGCTTTCTTT. The rearrangement uses TRBV5-1 and TRBJ1-1, with D unclear. The germline V and J ends were trimmed by 0 bases and 5 bases, with 11 bases remaining between them. CDR1 SGHRS and CDR2 YFSETQ come from the germline V gene. There are 14 residues in the CDR3.

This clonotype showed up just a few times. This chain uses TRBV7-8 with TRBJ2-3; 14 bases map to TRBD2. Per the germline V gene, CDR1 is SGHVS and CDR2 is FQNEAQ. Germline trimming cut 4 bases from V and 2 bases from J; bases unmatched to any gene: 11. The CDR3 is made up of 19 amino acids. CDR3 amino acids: CASSSAGGTSGSFTDTQYF. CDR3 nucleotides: TGTGCCAGCAGCTCAGCCGGGGGGACTAGCGGGAGTTTCACAGATACGCAGTATTTT.

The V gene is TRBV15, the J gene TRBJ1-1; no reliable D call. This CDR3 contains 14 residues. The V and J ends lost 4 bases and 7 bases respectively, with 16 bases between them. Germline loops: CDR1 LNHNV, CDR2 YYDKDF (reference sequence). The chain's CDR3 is CATSIGRVVGEAFF. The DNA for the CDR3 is TGTGCCACCAGCATAGGGAGGGTAGTGGGTGAAGCTTTCTTT.

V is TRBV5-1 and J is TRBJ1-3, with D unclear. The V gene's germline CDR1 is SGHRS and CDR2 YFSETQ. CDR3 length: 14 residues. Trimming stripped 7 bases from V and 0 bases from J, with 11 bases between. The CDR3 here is CASSPADSGNTIYF. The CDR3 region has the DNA TGCGCCAGCTCTCCGGCAGACTCTGGAAACACCATATATTTT. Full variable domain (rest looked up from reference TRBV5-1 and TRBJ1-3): KAGVTQTPRYLIKTRGQQVTLSCSPISGHRSVSWYQQTPGQGLQFLFEYFSETQRNKGNFPGRFSGRQFSNSRSEMNVSTLELGDSALYLCASSPADSGNTIYFGEGSWLTVV.

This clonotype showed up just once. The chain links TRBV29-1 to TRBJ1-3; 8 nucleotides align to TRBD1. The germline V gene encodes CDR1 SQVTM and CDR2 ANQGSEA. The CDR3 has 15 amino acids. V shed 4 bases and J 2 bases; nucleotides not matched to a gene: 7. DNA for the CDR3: TGCAGCGTTGGAGACGGGACAGGCCCTGGAAACACCATATATTTT. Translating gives CSVGDGTGPGNTIYF.

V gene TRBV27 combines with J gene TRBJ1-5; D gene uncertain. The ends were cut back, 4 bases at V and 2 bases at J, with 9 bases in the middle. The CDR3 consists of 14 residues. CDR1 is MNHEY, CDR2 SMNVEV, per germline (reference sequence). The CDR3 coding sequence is TGTGCCAGCAGTTCGGACCCGGGCAATCAGCCCCAGCATTTT. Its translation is CASSSDPGNQPQHF.

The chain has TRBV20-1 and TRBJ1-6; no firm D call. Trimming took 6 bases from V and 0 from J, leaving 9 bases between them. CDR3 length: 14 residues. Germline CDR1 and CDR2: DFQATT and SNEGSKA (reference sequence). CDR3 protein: CSAQGSSYNSPLHF. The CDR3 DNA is TGCAGTGCACAAGGGAGCTCCTATAATTCACCCCTCCACTTT.

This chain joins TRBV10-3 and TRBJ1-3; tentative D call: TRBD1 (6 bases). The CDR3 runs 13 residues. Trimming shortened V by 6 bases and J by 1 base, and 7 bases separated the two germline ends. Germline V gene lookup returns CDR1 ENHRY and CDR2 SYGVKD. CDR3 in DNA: TGTGCCATCAGACAGGGATCTGGAAACACCATATATTTT. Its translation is CAIRQGSGNTIYF.

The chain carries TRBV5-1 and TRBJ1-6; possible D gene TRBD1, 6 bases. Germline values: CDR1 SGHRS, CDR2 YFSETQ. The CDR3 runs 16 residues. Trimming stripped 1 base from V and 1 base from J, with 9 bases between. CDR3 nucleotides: TGCGCCAGCAGCTTGTTGCAGGGGTCCTATAATTCACCCCTCCACTTT. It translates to CASSLLQGSYNSPLHF. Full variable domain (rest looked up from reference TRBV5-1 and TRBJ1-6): KAGVTQTPRYLIKTRGQQVTLSCSPISGHRSVSWYQQTPGQGLQFLFEYFSETQRNKGNFPGRFSGRQFSNSRSEMNVSTLELGDSALYLCASSLLQGSYNSPLHFGNGTRLTVT.

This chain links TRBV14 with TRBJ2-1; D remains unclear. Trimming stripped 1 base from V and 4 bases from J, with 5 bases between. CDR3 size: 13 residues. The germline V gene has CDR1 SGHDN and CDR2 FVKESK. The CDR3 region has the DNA TGTGCCAGCAGCCAAGGGGCATACAATGAGCAGTTCTTC. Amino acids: CASSQGAYNEQFF. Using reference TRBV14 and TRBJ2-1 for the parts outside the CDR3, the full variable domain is EAGVTQFPSHSVIEKGQTVTLRCDPISGHDNLYWYRRVMGKEIKFLLHFVKESKQDESGMPNNRFLAERTGGTYSTLKVQPAELEDSGVYFCASSQGAYNEQFFGPGTRLTVL.

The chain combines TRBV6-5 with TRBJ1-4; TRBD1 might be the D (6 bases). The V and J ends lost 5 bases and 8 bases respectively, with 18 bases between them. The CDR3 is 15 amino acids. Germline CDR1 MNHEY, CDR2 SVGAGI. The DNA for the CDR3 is TGTGCCAGCAGTCCACGAGGGGGGCTCACAGAAAAACTGTTTTTT. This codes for CASSPRGGLTEKLFF.

The CDR3 region is CASSYGGSFYYGYTF. DNA of the CDR3: TGTGCCAGCAGTTATGGGGGGTCATTCTACTATGGCTACACCTTC. The chain links TRBV6-2 or TRBV6-3 to TRBJ1-2, with D possibly matching TRBD1 (5 bases). From germline, CDR1 is MNHEY and CDR2 SVGEGT. V lost 3 bases to trimming and J lost 3 bases, with 14 bases between them. The CDR3 extends over 15 amino acids.

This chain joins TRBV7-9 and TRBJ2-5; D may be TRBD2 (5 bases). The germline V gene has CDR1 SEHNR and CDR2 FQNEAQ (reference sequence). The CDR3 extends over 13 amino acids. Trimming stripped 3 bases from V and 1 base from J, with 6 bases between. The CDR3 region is CASSFTSQETQYF. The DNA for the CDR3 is TGTGCCAGCAGCTTCACTAGCCAAGAGACCCAGTACTTC.

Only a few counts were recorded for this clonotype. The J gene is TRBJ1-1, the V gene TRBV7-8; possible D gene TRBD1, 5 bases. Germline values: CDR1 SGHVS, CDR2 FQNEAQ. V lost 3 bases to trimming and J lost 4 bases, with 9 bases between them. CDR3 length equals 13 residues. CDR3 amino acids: CASSLTVTTEAFF. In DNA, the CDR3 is TGTGCCAGCAGCTTGACAGTAACCACTGAAGCTTTCTTT. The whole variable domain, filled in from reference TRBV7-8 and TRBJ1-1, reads GAGVSQSPRYKVAKRGQDVALRCDPISGHVSLFWYQQALGQGPEFLTYFQNEAQLDKSGLPSDRFFAERPEGSVSTLKIQRTQQEDSAVYLCASSLTVTTEAFFGQGTRLTVV.

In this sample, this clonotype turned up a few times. CDR3 coding DNA: TGCGCCAGCAGCCCCTGGAGAGACAGCTACTATGGCTACACCTTC. As protein: CASSPWRDSYYGYTF. This sequence joins TRBV4-3 and TRBJ1-2; the D gene is possibly TRBD1 (5 bases). V lost 4 bases and J 3 bases, leaving 15 bases between the germline ends. This CDR3 region has 15 residues. Germline V gene sequence: CDR1 LGHNA, CDR2 YSLEER.

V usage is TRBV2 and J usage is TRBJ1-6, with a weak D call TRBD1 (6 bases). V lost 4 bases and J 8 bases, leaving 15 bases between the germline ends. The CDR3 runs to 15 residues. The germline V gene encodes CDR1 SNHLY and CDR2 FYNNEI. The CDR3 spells CASSVSGTWDSPLHF. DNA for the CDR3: TGTGCCAGCAGTGTGTCTGGGACATGGGATTCACCCCTCCACTTT.

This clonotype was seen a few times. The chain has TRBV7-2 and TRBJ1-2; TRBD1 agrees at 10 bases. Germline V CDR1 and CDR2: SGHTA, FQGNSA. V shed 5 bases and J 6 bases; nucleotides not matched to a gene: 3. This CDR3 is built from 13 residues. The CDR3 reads CASSAGTGDGYTF. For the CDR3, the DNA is TGTGCCAGCAGCGCCGGGACAGGGGATGGCTACACCTTC.